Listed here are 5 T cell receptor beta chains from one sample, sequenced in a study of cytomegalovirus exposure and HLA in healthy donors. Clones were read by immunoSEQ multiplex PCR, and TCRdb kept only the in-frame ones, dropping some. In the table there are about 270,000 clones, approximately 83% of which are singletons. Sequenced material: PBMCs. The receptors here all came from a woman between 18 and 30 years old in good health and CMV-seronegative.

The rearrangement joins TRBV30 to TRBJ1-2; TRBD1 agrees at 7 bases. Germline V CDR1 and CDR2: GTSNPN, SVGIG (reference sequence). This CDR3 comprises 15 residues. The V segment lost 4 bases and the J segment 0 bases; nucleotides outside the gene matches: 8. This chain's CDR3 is CAWTHGGTANYGYTF. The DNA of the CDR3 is TGTGCCTGGACCCACGGAGGGACAGCTAACTATGGCTACACCTTC.

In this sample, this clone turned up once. The CDR3 is CAISDEGSPTDTQYF. The CDR3 nucleotides are TGTGCCATCAGTGATGAGGGCAGCCCCACAGATACGCAGTATTTT. The chain recombines TRBV10-3 with TRBJ2-3; D might be TRBD2 (5 bases). Trimming shortened V by 3 bases and J by 2 bases, and 12 bases separated the two germline ends. This CDR3 contains 15 residues. In germline, CDR1 is ENHRY, CDR2 SYGVKD.

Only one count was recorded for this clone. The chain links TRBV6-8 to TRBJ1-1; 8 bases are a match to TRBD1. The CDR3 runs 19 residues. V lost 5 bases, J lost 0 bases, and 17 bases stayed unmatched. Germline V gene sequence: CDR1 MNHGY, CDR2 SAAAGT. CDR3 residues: CASSNRRQGKNMLNTEAFF. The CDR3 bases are TGTGCCAGCAGTAACCGAAGACAGGGGAAAAACATGCTGAACACTGAAGCTTTCTTT.

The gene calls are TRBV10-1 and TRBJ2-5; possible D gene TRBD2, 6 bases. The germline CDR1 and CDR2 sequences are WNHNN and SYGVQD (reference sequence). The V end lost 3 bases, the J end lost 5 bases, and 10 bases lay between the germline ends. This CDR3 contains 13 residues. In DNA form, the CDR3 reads TGCGCCAGCAGTGACGGGGGAAGGGAGACCCAGTACTTC. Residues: CASSDGGRETQYF.

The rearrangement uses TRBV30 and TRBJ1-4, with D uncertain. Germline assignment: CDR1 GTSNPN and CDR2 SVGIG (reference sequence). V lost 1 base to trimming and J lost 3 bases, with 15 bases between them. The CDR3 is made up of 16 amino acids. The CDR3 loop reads CAWSAGSAGANEKLFF. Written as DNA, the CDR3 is TGTGCCTGGAGTGCGGGGTCAGCCGGGGCTAATGAAAAACTGTTTTTT.